This is a list of T cell receptor beta chains from one sample in a study of blood T cell repertoires in COVID-19. Generated by immunoSEQ multiplex PCR, the TCRdb table keeps only in-frame clones and is missing some. The table lists around 260,000 clones, approximately 87% of them singletons. Input material: peripheral blood. These receptors were collected from a man aged 55 to 70 who had recovered from COVID-19. Each CDR3 is given with its conserved first and last residue. The order of the fields is V gene, D gene, clone size, J gene, CDR3 protein, CDR3 DNA. D genes are given only for firm matches. Only part of the rows carry a size: once, few, many, or a class if the clone is expanded.

>TRBV18|-|-|TRBJ1-2
CASSPPYRNYGYTF
TGTGCCAGCTCACCACCGTACAGGAACTATGGCTACACCTTC
>TRBV29-1|TRBD1|-|TRBJ1-2
CSAGQGEWYGYTF
TGCAGCGCTGGACAGGGGGAATGGTATGGCTACACCTTC
>TRBV29-1|-|-|TRBJ1-1
CSVDMAGMNTEAFF
TGCAGCGTTGATATGGCAGGGATGAACACTGAAGCTTTCTTT
>TRBV19|-|-|TRBJ1-2
CASSIGGEGYTF
TGTGCCAGTAGTATTGGAGGAGAGGGCTACACCTTC
>TRBV27|TRBD2|-|TRBJ2-1
CASSPIGLAGHDEQFF
TGTGCCAGCAGTCCCATCGGACTAGCGGGACACGATGAGCAGTTCTTC
>TRBV15|-|-|TRBJ2-5
CATSLDLGGTQYF
TGTGCCACCAGCCTAGACCTCGGGGGTACCCAGTACTTC
>TRBV6-5|TRBD1|-|TRBJ1-3
CASSTGVSGNTIYF
TGTGCCAGCAGTACAGGGGTCTCTGGAAACACCATATATTTT
>TRBV28|TRBD2|-|TRBJ2-1
CASSHLAGTYNEQFF
TGTGCCAGCAGTCACCTAGCGGGCACCTACAATGAGCAGTTCTTC
>TRBV2|-|once|TRBJ2-1
CASSEEIEQFF
TGTGCCAGCAGTGAGGAGATTGAGCAGTTCTTC
>TRBV6-5|TRBD2|-|TRBJ2-3
CASSLGLDTDTQYF
TGTGCCAGCAGTCTCGGACTAGACACAGATACGCAGTATTTT
>TRBV7-7|TRBD2|-|TRBJ2-1
CASSLLAGAYNEQFF
TGTGCCAGCAGCTTACTAGCGGGAGCATACAATGAGCAGTTCTTC
>TRBV5-1|TRBD1|few|TRBJ1-1
CASSFQGAENTEAFF
TGCGCCAGCAGCTTTCAGGGGGCCGAGAACACTGAAGCTTTCTTT
>TRBV28|TRBD2|-|TRBJ2-5
CASSARGGQSETQYF
TGTGCCAGCAGCGCCCGCGGGGGGCAGTCAGAGACCCAGTACTTC
>TRBV19|-|-|TRBJ2-1
CASSMSGSMGPYNEQFF
TGTGCCAGTAGTATGAGTGGGTCCATGGGCCCATACAATGAGCAGTTCTTC
>TRBV9|-|-|TRBJ1-5
CASSGGGSNQPQHF
TGTGCCAGCAGCGGGGGGGGTAGCAATCAGCCCCAGCATTTT
>TRBV19|TRBD1|-|TRBJ1-1
CASSIDTGVSNTEAFF
TGTGCCAGTAGTATAGACACAGGGGTTTCGAACACTGAAGCTTTCTTT
>TRBV6-5|-|-|TRBJ2-2
CASSPVYTGELFF
TGTGCCAGCAGCCCGGTATACACCGGGGAGCTGTTTTTT
>TRBV18|TRBD1|-|TRBJ1-1
CASSPRQGKMNTEAFF
TGTGCCAGCTCACCCCGACAGGGGAAGATGAACACTGAAGCTTTCTTT
>TRBV5-1|TRBD2|few|TRBJ2-2
CASRRGNTVDGELFF
TGCGCCAGCAGGCGGGGGAACACGGTGGACGGGGAGCTGTTTTTT
>TRBV12-3/TRBV12-4|-|-|TRBJ1-2
CASSWTASYGYTF
TGTGCCAGCAGTTGGACAGCTAGCTATGGCTACACCTTC
>TRBV27|TRBD1|-|TRBJ1-1
CASSSGGVVNTEAFF
TGTGCCAGCAGTTCAGGGGGTGTAGTGAACACTGAAGCTTTCTTT
>TRBV5-1|-|-|TRBJ1-5
CASSPEGNQPQHF
TGCGCCAGCAGCCCGGAGGGGAATCAGCCCCAGCATTTT
>TRBV4-1|TRBD1|-|TRBJ1-2
CASSQAGTGAGYGYTF
TGCGCCAGCAGCCAAGCCGGGACAGGGGCCGGCTATGGCTACACCTTC
>TRBV11-2|TRBD1|-|TRBJ1-4
CASSSQTGYNEKLFF
TGTGCCAGCAGCTCACAGACAGGGTATAATGAAAAACTGTTTTTT
>TRBV5-8|-|-|TRBJ1-6
CASSLGGSPLHF
TGTGCCAGCAGCTTGGGAGGTTCACCCCTCCACTTT
>TRBV28|-|-|TRBJ2-7
CASSSPGGVSPYEQYF
TGTGCCAGCAGTTCCCCCGGCGGGGTGTCGCCCTACGAGCAGTACTTC
>TRBV28|-|-|TRBJ1-1
CASSSSDRGRWTEAFF
-
>TRBV3-1/TRBV3-2|-|-|TRBJ1-4
CASSHRGLGEKLFF
TGTGCCAGCAGCCACAGGGGTTTAGGTGAAAAACTGTTTTTT
>TRBV5-1|TRBD2|-|TRBJ2-5
CASSSPTSGGQETQYF
TGCGCCAGCAGCTCACCGACTAGCGGGGGCCAAGAGACCCAGTACTTC
>TRBV6-5|-|-|TRBJ2-7
CASRLGIFSYEQYF
TGTGCCAGCCGCCTCGGGATTTTCTCCTACGAGCAGTACTTC
>TRBV11-2|TRBD1|few|TRBJ2-3
CASSLEMGTGDSATDTQYF
TGTGCCAGCAGCTTAGAAATGGGGACAGGGGACAGCGCTACAGATACGCAGTATTTT
>TRBV5-1|TRBD2|-|TRBJ2-7
CASSRRTSGTYEQYF
TGCGCCAGCAGCAGAAGGACTAGCGGCACCTACGAGCAGTACTTC
>TRBV4-2|TRBD1|-|TRBJ2-1
CASSQDPHVRGREQFF
TGTGCCAGCAGCCAAGATCCACATGTCAGGGGGCGAGAGCAGTTCTTC
>TRBV6-4|-|-|TRBJ1-1
CAIQPLGSQAFF
TGTGCCATCCAACCCCTCGGGAGTCAAGCTTTCTTT
>TRBV9|-|-|TRBJ1-2
CASSVEGTPFYGYTF
TGTGCCAGCAGCGTAGAGGGGACACCTTTCTATGGCTACACCTTC
>TRBV28|-|-|TRBJ1-4
CASSYSIEKLFF
TGTGCCAGCAGTTATTCAATTGAAAAACTGTTTTTT
>TRBV6-5|-|-|TRBJ2-7
CASRSDRGSYEQYF
TGTGCCAGCAGATCGGACAGAGGCTCCTACGAGCAGTACTTC
>TRBV3-1/TRBV3-2|-|once|TRBJ2-7
CASSQPGGRSGEQYF
TGTGCCAGCAGCCAACCCGGGGGAAGAAGTGGCGAGCAGTACTTC
>TRBV19|-|-|TRBJ1-6
CASSLRQNNSPLHF
TGTGCCAGTAGTCTCCGACAGAATAATTCACCCCTCCACTTT
>TRBV9|TRBD1|-|TRBJ1-2
CASSKWTGDNYGYTF
TGTGCCAGCAGCAAATGGACAGGGGACAACTATGGCTACACCTTC
>TRBV7-9|-|-|TRBJ2-3
CASSHAVVPTDTQYF
TGTGCCAGCAGCCACGCAGTGGTTCCCACAGATACGCAGTATTTT
>TRBV28|TRBD1|-|TRBJ1-3
CASSTTGFAGNTIYF
TGTGCCAGCAGTACGACAGGGTTTGCTGGAAACACCATATATTTT
>TRBV24-1|TRBD2|-|TRBJ2-2
CASAEGLVTGELFF
TGTGCCAGCGCAGAGGGACTAGTCACCGGGGAGCTGTTTTTT
>TRBV29-1|-|-|TRBJ2-3
CSVSGDTQYF
TGCAGCGTTTCGGGAGATACGCAGTATTTT
>TRBV6-5|TRBD1|-|TRBJ1-5
CASRNRGTSNQPQHF
TGTGCCAGCAGAAACAGGGGGACAAGCAATCAGCCCCAGCATTTT
>TRBV5-1|-|-|TRBJ2-6
CASSLTGAGANVLTF
TGCGCCAGCAGCTTGACAGGAGCTGGGGCCAACGTCCTGACTTTC
>TRBV19|TRBD2|-|TRBJ2-4
CASSPLAGGPKNIQYF
TGTGCCAGTAGTCCCTTAGCGGGAGGGCCGAAAAACATTCAGTACTTC
>TRBV5-1|TRBD2|-|TRBJ2-5
CASAPGGGGETQYF
TGCGCCAGCGCCCCAGGCGGGGGAGGGGAGACCCAGTACTTC
>TRBV3-1/TRBV3-2|TRBD2|-|TRBJ2-7
CASSQGLAGGGYF
TGTGCCAGCAGCCAAGGACTAGCGGGAGGGGGGTACTTC
>TRBV24-1|-|-|TRBJ2-2
CATSDPAAVANTGELFF
TGTGCCACCAGTGATCCTGCGGCAGTCGCGAACACCGGGGAGCTGTTTTTT
>TRBV3-1/TRBV3-2|-|-|TRBJ2-7
CASSQDWQGEASYEQYF
TGTGCCAGCAGCCAAGACTGGCAGGGCGAAGCCTCCTACGAGCAGTACTTC
>TRBV5-5|TRBD1|-|TRBJ2-7
CASSLGQGAPYEQYF
TGTGCCAGCAGCTTGGGACAGGGGGCCCCCTACGAGCAGTACTTC
>TRBV24-1|TRBD2|-|TRBJ2-5
CATSGGGPQETQYF
TGTGCCACCAGTGGCGGGGGGCCCCAAGAGACCCAGTACTTC
>TRBV5-1|TRBD2|-|TRBJ2-7
CASSLGTSGSRSYEQYF
TGCGCCAGCAGCTTGGGGACTAGCGGGAGTCGCTCCTACGAGCAGTACTTC
>TRBV14|TRBD1|few|TRBJ1-2
CASSPPDHRGNYGYTF
TGTGCCAGCAGCCCACCTGACCACAGGGGAAACTATGGCTACACCTTC
>TRBV3-1/TRBV3-2|TRBD2|-|TRBJ2-5
CASSQDRGGSSGRDQETQYF
TGTGCCAGCAGCCAAGATAGGGGCGGGTCTAGCGGGAGAGACCAAGAGACCCAGTACTTC
>TRBV19|TRBD1|-|TRBJ1-5
CASRLRGRGQPQHF
TGTGCCAGTAGGTTAAGGGGGCGAGGACAGCCCCAGCATTTT
>TRBV6-1|TRBD1|-|TRBJ1-5
CASSEMTGRQPQHF
TGTGCCAGCAGTGAGATGACAGGGCGTCAGCCCCAGCATTTT
>TRBV7-8|TRBD2|-|TRBJ2-1
CASSSGAGGISMEQFF
TGTGCCAGCAGCTCCGGAGCGGGGGGGATCTCAATGGAGCAGTTCTTC